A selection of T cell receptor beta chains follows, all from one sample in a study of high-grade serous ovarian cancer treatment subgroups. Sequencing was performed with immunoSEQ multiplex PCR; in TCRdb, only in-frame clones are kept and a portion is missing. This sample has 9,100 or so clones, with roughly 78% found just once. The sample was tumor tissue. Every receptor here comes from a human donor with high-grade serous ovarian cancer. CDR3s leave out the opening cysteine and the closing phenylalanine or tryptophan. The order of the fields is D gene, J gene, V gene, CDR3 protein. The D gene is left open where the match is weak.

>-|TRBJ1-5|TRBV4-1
ASSHFAGTIMGNQPQH
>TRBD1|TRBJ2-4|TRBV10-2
ASSVGTGDKNIQY
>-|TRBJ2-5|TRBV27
ASSFWGEGETQY
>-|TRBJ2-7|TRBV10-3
AISEEALRAYEQY
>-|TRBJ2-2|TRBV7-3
ASSLSGSRSTGELF
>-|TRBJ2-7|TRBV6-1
ASSTGYEQY
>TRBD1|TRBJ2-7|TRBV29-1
SVAPGTGTYEQY
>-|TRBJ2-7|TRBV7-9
ASGFSQNYEQY
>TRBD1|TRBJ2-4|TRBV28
ASRGSGTGTNIQY
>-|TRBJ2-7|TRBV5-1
ASSDRTDSYEQY
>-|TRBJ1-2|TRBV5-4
ASSTATANYGYT
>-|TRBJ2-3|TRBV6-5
ASIKGYGSTDTQY
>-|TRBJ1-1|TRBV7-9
ASSLQGPNTEAF
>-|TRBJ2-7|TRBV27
ASSLDRGFYEQY
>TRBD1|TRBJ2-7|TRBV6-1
ASTRGGQGKYEQY
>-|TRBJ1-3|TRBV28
ASSSVGGGGTLVNTIY
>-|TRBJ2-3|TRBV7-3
ASSPSVSTTQY
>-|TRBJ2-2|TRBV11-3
ASSLLGGTGELF
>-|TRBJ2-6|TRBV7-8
ASSLFLGRNGPRSGANVLT
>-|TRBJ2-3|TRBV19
ASSIYRPEDTQY
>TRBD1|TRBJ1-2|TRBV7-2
ASSLGAGGAPVGGYT
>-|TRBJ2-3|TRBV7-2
ASSPPWAGRDTDTQY
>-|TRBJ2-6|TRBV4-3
ASSQLGANVLT
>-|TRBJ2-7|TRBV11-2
ASSPLGSLYEQY
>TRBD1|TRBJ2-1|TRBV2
ASSRAGGYNEQF
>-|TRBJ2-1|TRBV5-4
ASSLAVSNEQF
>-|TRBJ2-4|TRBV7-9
ASSLDPGVAKNIQY
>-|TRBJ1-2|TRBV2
ASSEGQGNYGYT
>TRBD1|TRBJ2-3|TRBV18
ASSPGQGNTDTQY
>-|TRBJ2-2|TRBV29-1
SVEGAGFKGAGELF
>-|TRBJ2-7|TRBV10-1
ASSQGPLREQY
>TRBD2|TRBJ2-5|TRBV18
ASSRRLAGGGYQETQY
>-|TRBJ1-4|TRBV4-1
ASSQVPRGTNEKLF
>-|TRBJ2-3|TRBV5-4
ASSSEMGDTQY
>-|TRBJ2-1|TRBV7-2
ASSNRRAGEQF
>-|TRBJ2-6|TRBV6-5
ASSFSTGANVLT
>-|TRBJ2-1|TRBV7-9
ASSLGFGQSSYNEQF
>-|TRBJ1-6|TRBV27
ASSLHAGRRDSPLH
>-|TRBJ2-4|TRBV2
ASSEHELDIQY
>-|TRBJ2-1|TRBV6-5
ASDTSGNYNEQF
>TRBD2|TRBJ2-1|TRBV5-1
ASSFLAGDNEQF
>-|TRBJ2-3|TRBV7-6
ASSPTGRTDTQY
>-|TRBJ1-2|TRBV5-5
ASSFREVANYGYT
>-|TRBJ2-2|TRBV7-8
ASSYIGTGELF